This T cell receptor beta chain was captured in a study of cytomegalovirus exposure and HLA in healthy donors. Trimming shortened V by 4 bases and J by 3 bases, and 10 bases separated the two germline ends. Per the germline V gene, CDR1 is SGHRS and CDR2 is YFSETQ. The CDR3 sequence is 13 residues long. A multiplex PCR was run with 60 Vbeta primers and 13 Jbeta primers. Assay: immunoSEQ multiplex PCR; the TCRdb copy retains only in-frame clones and omits some. The repertoire holds roughly 250,000 clones, with over 70% as singletons. Source material: PBMCs. The receptor comes from a girl aged 2 to 10 in good health and CMV-seronegative. The V and J genes are TRBV5-1 and TRBJ1-2; a weak D match, TRBD1 (5 bases). CDR3 bases: TGCGCCAGCAGCCCAGACAGTTACTATGGCTACACCTTC. Translating gives CASSPDSYYGYTF. The full variable domain, with the rest looked up from reference TRBV5-1 and TRBJ1-2, is KAGVTQTPRYLIKTRGQQVTLSCSPISGHRSVSWYQQTPGQGLQFLFEYFSETQRNKGNFPGRFSGRQFSNSRSEMNVSTLELGDSALYLCASSPDSYYGYTFGSGTRLTVV.